This TCR beta chain was recovered during a study of T cells after yellow fever vaccination. Study-level background: Preparation used SMART-Seq v4 Ultra Low Input for the low-cell-number fractions.

5'RACE template switching produced TCR cDNA carrying a universal primer site and UMIs. TCRdb fed the 5' RACE reads into MiXCR, producing one record per CDR3 protein. Of around 350,000 distinct CDR3 sequences in the sample, 9.5% to 13% are singletons; the top ten hold less than 20%. In the case of this clonotype: Its antigen is unidentified.

General study results and limits: Clonotype sharing between CD4 and CD8 compartments was small. Boosting was followed by the reappearance of most primary-vaccination clones (roughly 95% CD4, about 90% CD8).

Sequencing used PBMCs, obtained on the day of the first yellow fever vaccination. The receptor comes from a man in his late teens or twenties who received the YFV17D yellow fever vaccine.

The CDR3 DNA reads as TGTGCCAGCAGCTTTGGAGCGGAGTACACAGATACGCAGTATTTT. It translates to CASSFGAEYTDTQYF. The chain combines TRBV7-2 with TRBJ2-3, with D possibly matching TRBD2 (5 bases). Germline V gives CDR1 SGHTA, CDR2 FQGNSA. Between the trimmed V and J ends, which lost 3 bases and 2 bases, there was a span of 12 bases. There are 15 residues in the CDR3.